This T cell receptor (beta chain) was identified in a study of blood T cell repertoires in COVID-19. Across the whole study: T cells, B-cell-depleted T cells, or PBMCs supplied cDNA or gDNA.

TCRdb's copy holds only in-frame clones and misses some; the assay was immunoSEQ multiplex PCR. The table records 130,000 or so clones, 88% of them present only once. The CDR3 length is 15 residues. Germline assignment: CDR1 MGHRA and CDR2 YSYEKL. Trimming shortened V by 4 bases and J by 4 bases, and 15 bases separated the two germline ends. This sequence joins TRBV4-1 and TRBJ2-3; possible D gene TRBD2, 5 bases. Specimen: peripheral blood. This sequence was found in a human donor in a cohort sampled during active COVID-19. The CDR3 sequence: CASSLVLWGADTQYF. As DNA, the CDR3 is TGCGCCAGCAGCCTAGTCCTTTGGGGAGCAGATACGCAGTATTTT.